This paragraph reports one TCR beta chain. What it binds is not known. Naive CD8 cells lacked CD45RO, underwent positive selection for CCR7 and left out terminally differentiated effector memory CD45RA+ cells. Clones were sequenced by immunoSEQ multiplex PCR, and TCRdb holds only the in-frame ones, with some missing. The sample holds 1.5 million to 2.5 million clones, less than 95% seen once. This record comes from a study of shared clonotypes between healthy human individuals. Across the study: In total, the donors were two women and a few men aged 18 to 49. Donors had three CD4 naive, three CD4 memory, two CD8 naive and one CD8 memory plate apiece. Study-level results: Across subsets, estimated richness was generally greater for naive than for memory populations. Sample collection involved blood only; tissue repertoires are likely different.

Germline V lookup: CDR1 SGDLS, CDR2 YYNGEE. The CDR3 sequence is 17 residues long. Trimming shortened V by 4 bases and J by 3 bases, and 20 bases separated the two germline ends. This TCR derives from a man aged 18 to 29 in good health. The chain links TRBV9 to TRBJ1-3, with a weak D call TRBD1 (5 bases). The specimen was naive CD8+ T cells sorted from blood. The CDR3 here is CASSTPSRGTGGNTIYF. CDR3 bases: TGTGCCAGCAGCACTCCCTCGAGGGGAACGGGTGGAAACACCATATATTTT.